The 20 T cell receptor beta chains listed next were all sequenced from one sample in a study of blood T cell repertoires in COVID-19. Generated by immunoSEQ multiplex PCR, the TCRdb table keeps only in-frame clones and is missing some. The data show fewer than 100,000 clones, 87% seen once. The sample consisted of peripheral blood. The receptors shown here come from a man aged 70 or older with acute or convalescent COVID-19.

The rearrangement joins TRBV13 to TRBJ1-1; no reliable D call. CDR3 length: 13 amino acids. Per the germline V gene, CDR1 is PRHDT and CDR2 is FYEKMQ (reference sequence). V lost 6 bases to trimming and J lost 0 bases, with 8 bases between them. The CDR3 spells CASSQRVNTEAFF. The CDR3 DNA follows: TGTGCCAGCAGTCAGAGGGTGAACACTGAAGCTTTCTTT.

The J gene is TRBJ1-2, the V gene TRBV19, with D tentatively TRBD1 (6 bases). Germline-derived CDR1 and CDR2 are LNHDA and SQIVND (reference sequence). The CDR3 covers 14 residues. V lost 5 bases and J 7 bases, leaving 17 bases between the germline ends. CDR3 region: CASSPRGGASGYTF. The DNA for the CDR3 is TGTGCCAGTAGTCCCCGTGGGGGGGCCAGTGGCTACACCTTC.

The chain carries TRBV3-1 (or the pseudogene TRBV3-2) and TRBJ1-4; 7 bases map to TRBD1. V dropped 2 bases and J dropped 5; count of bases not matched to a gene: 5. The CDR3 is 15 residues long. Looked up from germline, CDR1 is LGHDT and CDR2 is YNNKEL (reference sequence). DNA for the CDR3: TGTGCCAGCAGCCAACAGGGACAGAGAAATGAAAAACTGTTTTTT. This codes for CASSQQGQRNEKLFF.

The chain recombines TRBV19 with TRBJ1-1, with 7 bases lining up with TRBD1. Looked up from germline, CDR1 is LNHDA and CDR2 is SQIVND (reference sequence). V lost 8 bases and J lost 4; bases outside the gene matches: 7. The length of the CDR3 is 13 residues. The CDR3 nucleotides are TGTGCCAGTCATACTCGACAGGGCACTGAAGCTTTCTTT. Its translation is CASHTRQGTEAFF. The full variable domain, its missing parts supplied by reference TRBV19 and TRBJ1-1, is DGGITQSPKYLFRKEGQNVTLSCEQNLNHDAMYWYRQDPGQGLRLIYYSQIVNDFQKGDIAEGYSVSREKKESFPLTVTSAQKNPTAFYLCASHTRQGTEAFFGQGTRLTVV.

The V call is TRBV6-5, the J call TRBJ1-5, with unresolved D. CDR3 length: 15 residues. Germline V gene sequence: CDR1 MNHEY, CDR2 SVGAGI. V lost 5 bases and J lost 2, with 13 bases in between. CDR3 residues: CASSPGGVGNQPQHF. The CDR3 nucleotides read TGTGCCAGCAGTCCGGGAGGTGTGGGCAATCAGCCCCAGCATTTT.

CDR3 sequence (DNA): TGTGCCAGCAGCAGGGACAGGGGGCGCAATCAGCCCCAGCATTTT. As protein: CASSRDRGRNQPQHF. The chain uses TRBV6-6 and TRBJ1-5; 12 nucleotides line up with TRBD1. The ends lost 6 bases at V and 2 bases at J; junction bases unmatched: 2. CDR3 length: 15 amino acids. Per germline, CDR1 MNHNY and CDR2 SVGAGI (reference sequence).

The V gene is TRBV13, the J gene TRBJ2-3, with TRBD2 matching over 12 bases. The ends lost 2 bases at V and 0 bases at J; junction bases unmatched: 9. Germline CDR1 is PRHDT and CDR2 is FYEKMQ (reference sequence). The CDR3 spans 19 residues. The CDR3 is CASSLSAASGGASTDTQYF. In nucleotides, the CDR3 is TGTGCCAGCAGCTTATCGGCGGCTAGCGGGGGGGCCAGCACAGATACGCAGTATTTT.

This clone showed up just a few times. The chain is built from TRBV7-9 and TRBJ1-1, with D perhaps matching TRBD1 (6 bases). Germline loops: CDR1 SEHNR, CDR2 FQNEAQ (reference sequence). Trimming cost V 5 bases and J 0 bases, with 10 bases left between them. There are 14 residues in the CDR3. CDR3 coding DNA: TGTGCCAGCAGCCTAACAGGGTTGAACACTGAAGCTTTCTTT. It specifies CASSLTGLNTEAFF.

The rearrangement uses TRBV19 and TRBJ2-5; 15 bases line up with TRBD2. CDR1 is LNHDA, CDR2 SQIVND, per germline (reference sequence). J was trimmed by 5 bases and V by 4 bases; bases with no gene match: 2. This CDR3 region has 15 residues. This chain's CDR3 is CASSTGTSGGETQYF. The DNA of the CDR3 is TGTGCCAGTAGTACCGGGACTAGCGGGGGGGAGACCCAGTACTTC.

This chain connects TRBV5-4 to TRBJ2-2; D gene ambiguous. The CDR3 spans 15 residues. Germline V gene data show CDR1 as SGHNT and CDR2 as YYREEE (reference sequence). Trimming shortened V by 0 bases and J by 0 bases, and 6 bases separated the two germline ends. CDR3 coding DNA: TGTGCCAGCAGCTTGGACAGAGCGAACACCGGGGAGCTGTTTTTT. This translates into CASSLDRANTGELFF. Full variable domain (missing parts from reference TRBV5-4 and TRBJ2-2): ETGVTQSPTHLIKTRGQQVTLRCSSQSGHNTVSWYQQALGQGPQFIFQYYREEENGRGNFPPRFSGLQFPNYSSELNVNALELDDSALYLCASSLDRANTGELFFGEGSRLTVL.

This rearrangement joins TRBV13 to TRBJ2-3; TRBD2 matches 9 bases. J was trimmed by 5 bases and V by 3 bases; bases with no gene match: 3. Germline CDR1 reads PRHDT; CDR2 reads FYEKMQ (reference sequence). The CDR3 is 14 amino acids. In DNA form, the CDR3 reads TGTGCCAGCAGCTTGGGCGGGGGGGTAGATACGCAGTATTTT. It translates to CASSLGGGVDTQYF.

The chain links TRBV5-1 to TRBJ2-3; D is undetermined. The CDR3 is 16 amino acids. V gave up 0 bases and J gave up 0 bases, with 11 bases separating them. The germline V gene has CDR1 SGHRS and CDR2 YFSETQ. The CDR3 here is CASSLDGQPSTDTQYF. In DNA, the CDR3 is TGCGCCAGCAGCTTGGATGGGCAGCCTAGCACAGATACGCAGTATTTT.

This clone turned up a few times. CDR3 protein: CASSKPGQNTEAFF. The CDR3 DNA is TGTGCCAGCAGCAAACCAGGGCAGAACACTGAAGCTTTCTTT. This rearrangement joins TRBV11-2 to TRBJ1-1, with TRBD1 as a possible D gene (5 bases). The CDR3 covers 14 residues. Trimming removed 5 bases at V and 1 base at J, with 11 bases between. Germline V gives CDR1 SGHAT, CDR2 FQNNGV.

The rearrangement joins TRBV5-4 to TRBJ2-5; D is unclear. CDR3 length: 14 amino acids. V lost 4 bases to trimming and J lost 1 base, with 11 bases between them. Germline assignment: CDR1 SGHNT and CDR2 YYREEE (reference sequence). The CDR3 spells CASSPEPGQETQYF. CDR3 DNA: TGTGCCAGCAGCCCCGAACCAGGCCAAGAGACCCAGTACTTC. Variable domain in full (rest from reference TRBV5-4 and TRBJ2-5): ETGVTQSPTHLIKTRGQQVTLRCSSQSGHNTVSWYQQALGQGPQFIFQYYREEENGRGNFPPRFSGLQFPNYSSELNVNALELDDSALYLCASSPEPGQETQYFGPGTRLLVL.

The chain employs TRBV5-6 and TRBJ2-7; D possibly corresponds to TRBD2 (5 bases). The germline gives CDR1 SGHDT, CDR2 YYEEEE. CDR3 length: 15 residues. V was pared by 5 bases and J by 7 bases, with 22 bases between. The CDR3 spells CASSRFVQNPGEQYV. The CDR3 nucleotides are TGTGCCAGCAGTCGATTTGTCCAGAACCCGGGAGAGCAGTACGTC.

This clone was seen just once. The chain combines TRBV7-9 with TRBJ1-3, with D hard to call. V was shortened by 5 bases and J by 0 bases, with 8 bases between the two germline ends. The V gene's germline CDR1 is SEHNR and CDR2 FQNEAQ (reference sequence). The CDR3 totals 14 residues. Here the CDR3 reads CASSETSSGNTIYF. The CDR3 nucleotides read TGTGCCAGCAGCGAAACGAGCTCTGGAAACACCATATATTTT.

The CDR3 DNA reads TGCGCCAGCAGTCGAACGGGGACAGCTCAAGAGACCCAGTACTTC. It is translated as CASSRTGTAQETQYF. This sequence joins TRBV10-1 and TRBJ2-5; 7 bases are shared with TRBD1. CDR1 is WNHNN and CDR2 is SYGVQD in the germline V gene (reference sequence). The CDR3 sequence is 15 residues long. Trimming removed 5 bases from V and 2 bases from J; junction bases left unmatched: 8.

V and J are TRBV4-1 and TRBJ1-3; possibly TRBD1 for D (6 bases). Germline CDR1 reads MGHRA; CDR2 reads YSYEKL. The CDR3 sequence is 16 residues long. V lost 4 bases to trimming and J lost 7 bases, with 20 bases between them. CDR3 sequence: CASSLEQGNVGNTIYF. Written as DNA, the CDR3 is TGCGCCAGCAGCCTTGAACAGGGAAACGTTGGGAACACCATATATTTT.

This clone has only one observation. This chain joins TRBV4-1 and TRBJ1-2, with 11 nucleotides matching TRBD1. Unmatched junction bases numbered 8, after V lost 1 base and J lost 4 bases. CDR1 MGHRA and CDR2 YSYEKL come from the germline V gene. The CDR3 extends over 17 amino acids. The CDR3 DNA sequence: TGCGCCAGCAGCCAAGCCGGACAGGGGGCGGGCATCTATGGCTACACCTTC. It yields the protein CASSQAGQGAGIYGYTF.

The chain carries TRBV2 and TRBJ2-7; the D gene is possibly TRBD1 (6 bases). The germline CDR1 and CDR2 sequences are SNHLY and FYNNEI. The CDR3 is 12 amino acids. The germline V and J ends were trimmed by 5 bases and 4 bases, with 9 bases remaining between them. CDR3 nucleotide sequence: TGTGCCAGCAGTCAACAGGGATACGAGCAGTACGTC. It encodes CASSQQGYEQYV.